A selection of T cell receptor beta chains follows, all from one sample in a study of blood T cell repertoires in COVID-19. Method: immunoSEQ multiplex PCR; TCRdb's copy keeps in-frame clones and lacks some. The sample has about 250,000 clones, around 82% seen once. The sequencing input was peripheral blood. The receptors derive from a man older than 75 with acute or convalescent COVID-19. CDR3s include the opening cysteine and the closing phenylalanine or tryptophan. D genes are given only for firm matches. The size field is filled for only some rows; it gives once, few, many or a size class.

TRBJ2-5,TRBD2,15,.,TRBV11-3,TGTGCCAGCAGCCCAGGACTAGCTGGGGGCGTGACCCAGTACTTC,CASSPGLAGGVTQYF
TRBJ1-6,.,15,.,TRBV28,TGTGCCAGCACCCGTCGGGGAGAGCCGACATCACCCCTCCACTTT,CASTRRGEPTSPLHF
TRBJ2-3,TRBD2,13,.,TRBV12-5,TGTGCTAGTGGTTTGAGCGGGATGAGTACGCAGTATTTT,CASGLSGMSTQYF
TRBJ1-6,.,15,few,TRBV10-3,TGTGCCATCAGTGATGGGGGCCCCAATAATTCACCCCTCCACTTT,CAISDGGPNNSPLHF
TRBJ1-1,.,14,.,TRBV11-1,TGTGCCAGCAGCTTACGACAAGCCTACACTGAAGCTTTCTTT,CASSLRQAYTEAFF
TRBJ2-3,TRBD2,15,.,TRBV28,TGTGCCAGCAGTCGGGGAGGGTTTAGCACAGATACGCAGTATTTT,CASSRGGFSTDTQYF
TRBJ1-1,.,18,.,TRBV18,TGTGCCAGCTCCCCAAGCCCCGGGGGGCTGGGAATGAACACTGAAGCTTTCTTT,CASSPSPGGLGMNTEAFF
TRBJ1-3,.,14,.,TRBV7-2,TGTGCCAGCAGCTTAAGACAGCCTGGAAACACCATATATTTT,CASSLRQPGNTIYF
TRBJ2-5,.,15,.,TRBV10-2,TGCGCCAGCAGTGAAATAGTGGACTCTGGGGAGACCCAGTACTTC,CASSEIVDSGETQYF
TRBJ2-5,TRBD1,14,once,TRBV28,TGTGCCAGCAGTCGGACAGGCACTCAAGAGACCCAGTACTTC,CASSRTGTQETQYF
TRBJ2-7,.,13,.,TRBV7-7,TGTGCTAGCAGCTTATACGCGGGGCACGAGCAGTACTTC,CASSLYAGHEQYF